The 29 T cell receptor beta chains given below trace back to one sample, sequenced in a study of shared clonotypes between healthy human individuals. The protocol was immunoSEQ multiplex PCR, while the TCRdb copy is restricted to in-frame clones and leaves out a portion. The sample shows 2 million to 2.5 million clones, 90% to 96% of them seen only once. The sample comprised naive CD4+ T cells sorted from blood. As for subset: CD45RA+ positively selected. The receptors originated from a man between 18 and 29 years old in good health.

J is TRBJ2-1 and V is TRBV20-1; D is undetermined. The CDR3 covers 11 residues. Per germline, CDR1 DFQATT and CDR2 SNEGSKA (reference sequence). V was trimmed by 0 bases and J by 15 bases, leaving 12 bases between them. The CDR3 DNA follows: TGCAGTGCTAGAGATCTGATAGCTGGGTTCTTC. It codes for CSARDLIAGFF.

V usage is TRBV6-5 and J usage is TRBJ2-4, with 11 bases matching TRBD1. The CDR3 is made up of 14 amino acids. J gave up 2 bases and V 8 bases, and 2 bases lay outside the gene matches. In germline, CDR1 is MNHEY, CDR2 SVGAGI. The CDR3 sequence: CASGTGGSKNIQYF. The CDR3 DNA sequence: TGTGCCAGCGGGACAGGGGGTTCCAAAAACATTCAGTACTTC.

This clone occurred once. The chain employs TRBV6-1 and TRBJ1-2; 8 bases are shared with TRBD1. V trimming: 0 bases; J trimming: 4 bases; junction bases outside the gene matches: 16. This CDR3 region has 19 residues. The V gene's germline CDR1 is MNHNS and CDR2 SASEGT. CDR3 DNA sequence: TGTGCCAGCAGTGAAGCTATCTGGTTTACAGGGGGTAAAGTCTATGGCTACACCTTC. Protein: CASSEAIWFTGGKVYGYTF.

The chain joins TRBV12-5 to TRBJ2-1; D is unclear. The CDR3 has 15 amino acids. V lost 1 base, J lost 3 bases, and 10 bases lay in between. The germline CDR1 and CDR2 sequences are LGHNT and FRNRAP. CDR3 region: CASGLGIPYYNEQFF. CDR3 nucleotides: TGTGCTAGTGGTTTGGGGATTCCATACTACAATGAGCAGTTCTTC.

The chain is built from TRBV4-3 and TRBJ2-3; 7 positions agree with TRBD1. The CDR3 totals 15 residues. Germline lookup yields CDR1 LGHNA and CDR2 YSLEER. V was pared by 1 base and J by 1 base, with 2 bases of the junction left unmatched. CDR3 in amino acids: CASSQGQGGTDTQYF. The CDR3 DNA reads as TGCGCCAGCAGCCAAGGACAGGGAGGCACAGATACGCAGTATTTT.

The V call is TRBV4-1, the J call TRBJ1-2; D is uncertain. The length of the CDR3 is 13 residues. V lost 3 bases and J 4 bases, leaving 9 bases between the germline ends. CDR1 MGHRA and CDR2 YSYEKL come from the germline V gene. CDR3 coding DNA: TGCGCCAGCAGCCATACAGATTCCTATGGCTACACCTTC. It codes for CASSHTDSYGYTF.

The rearrangement uses TRBV6-6 and TRBJ2-5, with 7 bases fitting TRBD1. There are 16 residues in the CDR3. Losses at the gene ends were 2 bases for V and 5 bases for J; bases not matched to a gene: 11. Per germline, CDR1 MNHNY and CDR2 SVGAGI (reference sequence). In nucleotides, the CDR3 is TGTGCCAGCAGTTACCGCCCGACAGGGAGTACGGAGACCCAGTACTTC. Its protein is CASSYRPTGSTETQYF.

The genes are TRBV6-1 and TRBJ2-7, with 9 bases identical to TRBD1. Germline CDR1 reads MNHNS; CDR2 reads SASEGT. After removal of 2 bases from V and 4 bases from J, the junction contained 9 bases not matched to a gene. The CDR3 runs 16 residues. The CDR3 DNA follows: TGTGCCAGCAGTGAACCTAGACAGGGGGAATGGTACGAGCAGTACTTC. It translates to CASSEPRQGEWYEQYF.

This sequence joins TRBV6-6 and TRBJ2-3, with 9 bases aligning to TRBD2. This CDR3 region has 16 residues. V lost 6 bases and J lost 8; bases outside the gene matches: 15. The germline CDR1 and CDR2 sequences are MNHNY and SVGAGI (reference sequence). The CDR3 reads CASSSHGTSRFGTQYF. The CDR3 DNA reads TGTGCCAGCAGCTCTCATGGGACTAGCCGGTTCGGTACGCAGTATTTT.

The chain has TRBV5-1 and TRBJ1-6; possible D gene TRBD1, 5 bases. With 4 bases removed from V and 0 bases from J, the gap between germline ends came to 11 bases. This CDR3 has 16 amino acids. From germline, CDR1 is SGHRS and CDR2 YFSETQ. CDR3 sequence reads: CASSVDSDSYNSPLHF. Here the CDR3 DNA reads TGCGCCAGCAGCGTCGACAGTGACTCCTATAATTCACCCCTCCACTTT.

Concerning this clone: The sample carries other DNA sequences with the same CDR3. The rearrangement uses TRBV5-5 and TRBJ2-1; D ambiguous. The ends were cut back, 1 base at V and 0 bases at J, with 5 bases in the middle. The V gene's germline CDR1 is SGHKS and CDR2 YYEKEE (reference sequence). CDR3 length: 14 residues. CDR3 sequence: CASSLSSSYNEQFF. The CDR3 nucleotides read TGTGCCAGCAGCTTGTCCAGCTCCTACAATGAGCAGTTCTTC.

V gene TRBV2 combines with J gene TRBJ1-2; TRBD1 is a possible D gene (6 bases). Looked up from germline, CDR1 is SNHLY and CDR2 is FYNNEI. V lost 1 base, J lost 8 bases, and 14 bases lay in between. This CDR3 has 14 amino acids. CDR3 DNA: TGTGCCAGCAGTGAAGTACAGGGTCCGGGAGGCTACACCTTC. Amino acid sequence: CASSEVQGPGGYTF.

The CDR3 nucleotides read TGTGCCAGCAGTTTCCACAGGGCGGGTGGCTACACCTTC. Amino acid sequence: CASSFHRAGGYTF. The rearrangement links TRBV27 to TRBJ1-2; perhaps TRBD1 as D (6 bases). With 3 bases removed from V and 7 bases from J, the gap between germline ends came to 12 bases. Germline V gives CDR1 MNHEY, CDR2 SMNVEV (reference sequence). The CDR3 is 13 amino acids.

CDR3 in amino acids: CASRTGLPGDTQYF. The DNA of the CDR3 is TGTGCCAGCCGGACAGGGCTACCTGGGGATACGCAGTATTTT. The chain recombines TRBV28 with TRBJ2-3, with 8 positions matching TRBD1. Trimming at V came to 8 bases and at J to 6 bases, leaving 10 bases not matched to a gene. The CDR3 contains 14 residues. Per germline, CDR1 MDHEN and CDR2 SYDVKM. Filled out from reference TRBV28 and TRBJ2-3, the complete variable domain reads DVKVTQSSRYLVKRTGEKVFLECVQDMDHENMFWYRQDPGLGLRLIYFSYDVKMKEKGDIPEGYSVSREKKERFSLILESASTNQTSMYLCASRTGLPGDTQYFGPGTRLTVL.

V is TRBV23-1 and J is TRBJ2-7; no firm D call. Being an ORF, TRBV23-1 has a function that is uncertain. CDR3 length: 13 amino acids. Trimming took 0 bases from V and 3 from J, leaving 6 bases between them. The chain's CDR3 is CASSQSNSYEQYF. The CDR3 DNA sequence: TGCGCCAGCAGTCAATCAAACAGCTACGAGCAGTACTTC.

Remarks on this clone: The junction departs from the called germline gene at one end, perhaps through a read error. The chain recombines TRBV6-1 with TRBJ2-7; 9 positions match TRBD1. Looked up from germline, CDR1 is MNHNS and CDR2 is SASEGT. The CDR3 contains 16 residues. The CDR3 protein is CANSESPGTGSNEQYF. CDR3 nucleotide sequence: TGTGCCAACAGTGAGTCCCCCGGGACAGGGTCTAACGAGCAGTACTTC.

This clone was counted only a few times. The sample has other DNA sequences that encode this CDR3 too. The V gene is TRBV11-2, the J gene TRBJ2-3; D is unclear. Trimming pared 3 bases from V and 3 bases from J, leaving 1 base between. CDR3 length: 11 amino acids. CDR1 is SGHAT, CDR2 FQNNGV, per germline. CDR3 protein: CASSLTDTQYF. The CDR3 DNA reads as TGTGCCAGCAGCTTGACAGATACGCAGTATTTT.

The chain combines TRBV5-1 with TRBJ2-5, with 13 bases fitting TRBD2. The CDR3 runs 16 residues. The germline gives CDR1 SGHRS, CDR2 YFSETQ. Losses at the gene ends were 4 bases for V and 5 bases for J; bases not matched to a gene: 8. The CDR3, as DNA: TGCGCCAGCAGCATTGGGACTAGCGGGAATGTTGAGACCCAGTACTTC. Translation gives CASSIGTSGNVETQYF.

The J gene is TRBJ2-2, the V gene TRBV7-3; D call uncertain. CDR3 length: 13 residues. V shed 4 bases and J shed 2 bases, with 5 bases lying between them. CDR1 SGHTA and CDR2 FQGTGA come from the germline V gene. The DNA of the CDR3 is TGTGCCAGCAGCTCTAGAAACACCGGGGAGCTGTTTTTT. Encoded protein: CASSSRNTGELFF.

This clone has just one count. V usage is TRBV19 and J usage is TRBJ1-5, with D uncertain. This CDR3 contains 15 residues. Trimming left V 3 bases short and J 4 bases short, with 13 bases between. Germline lookup yields CDR1 LNHDA and CDR2 SQIVND (reference sequence). Written as DNA, the CDR3 is TGTGCCAGTAGTATTTATCGGCAGGCGAATCAGCCCCAGCATTTT. Translation: CASSIYRQANQPQHF.

The chain carries TRBV20-1 and TRBJ2-3; D is unclear. V lost 7 bases and J 2 bases, leaving 7 bases between the germline ends. The CDR3 has 11 residues. Germline CDR1 is DFQATT and CDR2 is SNEGSKA (reference sequence). The CDR3 here is CSVVVTDTQYF. In DNA form, the CDR3 reads TGCAGTGTTGTGGTCACAGATACGCAGTATTTT.

This chain joins TRBV5-1 and TRBJ2-5; D may be TRBD1 (5 bases). The length of the CDR3 is 16 residues. Trimming left V 3 bases short and J 1 base short, with 16 bases between. Germline CDR1 is SGHRS and CDR2 is YFSETQ. CDR3 region: CASSSYDSHIQETQYF. The CDR3 DNA sequence: TGCGCCAGCAGCTCCTATGACAGCCACATCCAAGAGACCCAGTACTTC.

This rearrangement joins TRBV5-1 to TRBJ2-1; 11 nucleotides match TRBD2. The junction had 7 bases not matched to a gene; V was cut back by 3 bases and J by 8 bases. Germline loops: CDR1 SGHRS, CDR2 YFSETQ. The CDR3 spans 15 residues. The CDR3 reads CASSYLSGGVDEQFF. CDR3 coding DNA: TGCGCCAGCAGCTACCTTAGCGGGGGGGTCGATGAGCAGTTCTTC.

V is TRBV7-2 and J is TRBJ2-7; 12 bases match TRBD2. V lost 1 base, J lost 5 bases, and 6 bases stayed unmatched. This CDR3 is 16 amino acids long. From germline, CDR1 is SGHTA and CDR2 FQGNSA. The CDR3 region has the DNA TGTGCCAGCAGCTTAGTAGGACTAGCGGGACGCGACGAGCAGTACTTC. It is translated as CASSLVGLAGRDEQYF.

The CDR3 spells CASSYGREGTYEQYF. CDR3 DNA: TGTGCCAGCAGTTACGGGCGGGAGGGCACCTACGAGCAGTACTTC. The rearrangement uses TRBV6-6 and TRBJ2-7, with 9 bases that match TRBD2. CDR1 and CDR2 from the germline V gene are MNHNY and SVGAGI (reference sequence). This CDR3 region has 15 residues. Trimming removed 2 bases from V and 2 bases from J; junction bases left unmatched: 4.

This clone was counted once. The chain uses TRBV6-6 and TRBJ2-7; perhaps TRBD2 as D (6 bases). Trimming took off 6 bases at V and 4 bases at J, with 13 bases between the two ends. Germline CDR1 MNHNY, CDR2 SVGAGI (reference sequence). CDR3 length: 13 amino acids. CDR3 sequence reads: CASSILGGYEQYF. CDR3 nucleotide sequence: TGTGCCAGCAGCATCCTCGGGGGTTACGAGCAGTACTTC.

The chain employs TRBV6-5 and TRBJ1-1; 9 nucleotides line up with TRBD1. CDR3 length: 14 residues. Germline CDR1 MNHEY, CDR2 SVGAGI. Unmatched junction bases numbered 12, after V lost 6 bases and J lost 10 bases. The CDR3 bases are TGTGCCAGCAGCCGGAGGGACAGGGCTGGAGGAGCTTTCTTT. Its protein is CASSRRDRAGGAFF.

The chain recombines TRBV6-1 with TRBJ1-2; no definite D call. CDR1 and CDR2 (germline): MNHNS, SASEGT. V lost 7 bases and J lost 4, with 10 bases in between. The CDR3 contains 12 residues. The CDR3 reads CASKEGGYGYTF. CDR3 in DNA: TGTGCCAGCAAGGAGGGTGGCTATGGCTACACCTTC.

CDR3 sequence: CASSQDMPTSYNEQFF. CDR3 coding DNA: TGCGCCAGCAGCCAAGATATGCCTACCTCCTACAATGAGCAGTTCTTC. The chain is built from TRBV4-3 and TRBJ2-1, with no clear D. The germline V gene encodes CDR1 LGHNA and CDR2 YSLEER. Between the trimmed V and J ends, which lost 0 bases and 0 bases, there was a span of 9 bases. CDR3 length equals 16 residues.